This T cell receptor beta chain derives from a study of monozygotic twins with cystic fibrosis. As for the study in general: Libraries were built from three micrograms of fragmented DNA using approximately 16 PCR cycles. Study-wide findings and caveats: In 13 of 16 pairs, V gene usage was closest to the co-twin's. Clonality was generally low (median about 0.01), higher in the most severe patients.

Regarding this clone: The antigen is not known.

The assay was immunoSEQ multiplex PCR, and TCRdb's table has in-frame clones only and misses some. The repertoire holds over 9,500 clones, 70% to 90% seen once, with over 0.45% in the top ten. The source is a man younger than 35 with cystic fibrosis. The sample consisted of blood.

CDR3 bases: TGTGCCAGCAGCCATCCGGGAGATACGCAGTATTTT. Amino acids: CASSHPGDTQYF. The V and J genes are TRBV5-4 and TRBJ2-3; D ambiguous. CDR3 length: 12 residues. Germline V gives CDR1 SGHNT, CDR2 YYREEE (reference sequence). The V gene lost 4 bases and the J gene lost 5 bases, with 8 bases spanning the gap.